Following are 2 T cell receptor beta chains from one sample sequenced in a study of T cells after yellow fever vaccination. TCRdb called the 5' RACE reads again in MiXCR, with one record for every CDR3 protein. The sample records 500,000 to 650,000 distinct CDR3 sequences, around an eighth being singletons. The sample in question was PBMCs, obtained on the day of the yellow fever booster vaccination. The receptors here all came from a man aged 25-45 years who received the YFV17D yellow fever vaccine.

This rearrangement joins TRBV12-3 or TRBV12-4 to TRBJ1-2; 7 bases are shared with TRBD1. The CDR3 is made up of 14 amino acids. The V and J ends lost 5 bases and 4 bases, in that order; junction bases with no gene match: 7. The chain's CDR3 is CASSVDRRVYGYTF. For the CDR3, the DNA is TGTGCCAGCAGTGTGGACAGGCGGGTCTATGGCTACACCTTC.

This clonotype has more than one count but fewer than ten. V gene TRBV6-4 combines with J gene TRBJ2-3, with D tentatively TRBD1 (5 bases). Germline values: CDR1 MRHNA, CDR2 SNTAGT. The CDR3 loop spans 17 amino acids. V was clipped by 0 bases and J by 0 bases, with 13 bases between them. The CDR3 reads CASSDSPLDSSTDTQYF. DNA for the CDR3: TGTGCCAGCAGTGACTCCCCGTTAGACAGTAGCACAGATACGCAGTATTTT.